This entry lists 8 T cell receptor beta chains sequenced from one sample in a study of Tregs in tolerant kidney transplant recipients (dated by TCRdb to the late 2010s). The library was made by the immunoSEQ multiplex PCR assay. TCRdb holds this immuneACCESS table with in-frame rearrangements only. Some clones are missing; in checked studies, unresolved V genes explain under half, and the rest has no known cause. The sample profile shows some 110,000 clones; roughly 92% of them were found once. Over 0.5% of the sample comes from the top ten. The sequenced material came from CD4+ T cells from blood. These receptors all stem from a human donor in good health.

The rearrangement uses TRBV5-1 and TRBJ2-1; 8 bases align to TRBD2. CDR3 length equals 15 residues. V shed 0 bases and J 6 bases; nucleotides not matched to a gene: 5. Germline V CDR1 and CDR2: SGHRS, YFSETQ. The CDR3 spells CASSLGWTSSNEQFF. The CDR3 coding sequence is TGCGCCAGCAGCTTGGGATGGACTAGCAGCAATGAGCAGTTCTTC.

V and J are TRBV6-1 and TRBJ2-7; D might be TRBD1 (6 bases). The CDR3 is made up of 13 amino acids. The V gene's germline CDR1 is MNHNS and CDR2 SASEGT. With 2 bases removed from V and 2 bases from J, the gap between germline ends came to 7 bases. The CDR3: CASSEWDTYEQYF. The CDR3 nucleotides read TGTGCCAGCAGTGAATGGGACACCTACGAGCAGTACTTC.

The chain links TRBV6-1 to TRBJ1-6; TRBD1 might be the D (6 bases). V gave up 4 bases and J gave up 0 bases, with 10 bases separating them. Germline CDR1 and CDR2: MNHNS and SASEGT. CDR3 length equals 16 residues. CDR3 coding DNA: TGTGCCAGCAGTGGGGGGCGGAGCTCCTATAATTCACCCCTCCACTTT. This encodes CASSGGRSSYNSPLHF.

The chain employs TRBV10-2 and TRBJ2-2, with TRBD1 as a possible D gene (6 bases). Germline V lookup: CDR1 WSHSY, CDR2 SAAADI. Trimming stripped 2 bases from V and 6 bases from J, with 7 bases between. This CDR3 region has 13 residues. CDR3 loop: CASSERTAGELFF. CDR3 coding DNA: TGCGCCAGCAGTGAGAGGACAGCCGGGGAGCTGTTTTTT.

The gene calls are TRBV2 and TRBJ1-5; 9 nucleotides align to TRBD1. CDR1 and CDR2 from the germline V gene are SNHLY and FYNNEI. There are 15 residues in the CDR3. V trimming: 4 bases; J trimming: 0 bases; junction bases outside the gene matches: 1. DNA of the CDR3: TGTGCCAGCAGTGGGACAGGGGCTAGCAATCAGCCCCAGCATTTT. It translates to CASSGTGASNQPQHF.

The rearrangement links TRBV5-6 to TRBJ2-5; D not certain. Germline loops: CDR1 SGHDT, CDR2 YYEEEE. CDR3 length equals 14 residues. The V gene lost 1 base and the J gene lost 1 base, with 8 bases spanning the gap. The DNA for the CDR3 is TGTGCCAGCAGCTTGTGGGATCTCCAAGAGACCCAGTACTTC. It specifies CASSLWDLQETQYF.

The gene calls are TRBV6-6 and TRBJ1-4; D perhaps matches TRBD1 (6 bases). V lost 6 bases, J lost 6 bases, and 14 bases lay in between. Germline V gives CDR1 MNHNY, CDR2 SVGAGI (reference sequence). The CDR3 sequence is 14 residues long. The CDR3 nucleotides read TGTGCCAGCAGCTCAGGGGCATGGGATGAAAAACTGTTTTTT. It yields the protein CASSSGAWDEKLFF.

The chain joins TRBV11-1 to TRBJ2-5; unclear D gene. This CDR3 has 14 residues. With 1 base removed from V and 5 bases from J, the gap between germline ends came to 11 bases. The germline gives CDR1 SGHAT, CDR2 FQDESV (reference sequence). CDR3 protein: CASSLEWGMETQYF. The CDR3 bases are TGTGCCAGCAGCTTAGAGTGGGGTATGGAGACCCAGTACTTC.